This paragraph reports one T cell receptor beta chain. Generated by immunoSEQ multiplex PCR, the TCRdb table keeps only in-frame clones and is missing some. The data contain under 400,000 clones, about 90% of them singletons. The V end was cut by 2 bases, the J end by 8 bases, with 17 bases between. Germline CDR1 SGHRS, CDR2 YFSETQ. CDR3 length equals 15 residues. The sample is drawn from a study of blood T cell repertoires in COVID-19. Study background: The origin of the acute and convalescent COVID-19 samples was the United States, Italy and Spain. PBMCs, B-cell-depleted T cells, or T cells provided the cDNA or gDNA that made up the material.

Material: peripheral blood. The chain employs TRBV5-1 and TRBJ2-1, with D possibly being TRBD2 (6 bases). The sequence derives from a woman in her twenties or thirties with COVID-19, enrolled during active disease. DNA of the CDR3: TGCGCCAGCAGCTTTGCCCTAGCGACAACGGATGAGCAGTTCTTC. Residues: CASSFALATTDEQFF.